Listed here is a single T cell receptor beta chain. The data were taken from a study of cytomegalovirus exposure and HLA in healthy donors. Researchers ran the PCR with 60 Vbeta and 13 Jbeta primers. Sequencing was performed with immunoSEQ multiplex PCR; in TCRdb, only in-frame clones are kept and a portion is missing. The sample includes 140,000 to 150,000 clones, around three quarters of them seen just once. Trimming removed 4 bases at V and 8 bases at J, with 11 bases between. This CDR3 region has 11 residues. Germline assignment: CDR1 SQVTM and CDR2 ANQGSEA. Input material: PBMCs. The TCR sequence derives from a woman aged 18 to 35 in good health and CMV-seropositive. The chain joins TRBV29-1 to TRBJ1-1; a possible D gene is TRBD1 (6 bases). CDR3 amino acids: CSVGEGGEAFF. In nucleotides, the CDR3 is TGCAGCGTTGGTGAGGGGGGGGAAGCTTTCTTT.